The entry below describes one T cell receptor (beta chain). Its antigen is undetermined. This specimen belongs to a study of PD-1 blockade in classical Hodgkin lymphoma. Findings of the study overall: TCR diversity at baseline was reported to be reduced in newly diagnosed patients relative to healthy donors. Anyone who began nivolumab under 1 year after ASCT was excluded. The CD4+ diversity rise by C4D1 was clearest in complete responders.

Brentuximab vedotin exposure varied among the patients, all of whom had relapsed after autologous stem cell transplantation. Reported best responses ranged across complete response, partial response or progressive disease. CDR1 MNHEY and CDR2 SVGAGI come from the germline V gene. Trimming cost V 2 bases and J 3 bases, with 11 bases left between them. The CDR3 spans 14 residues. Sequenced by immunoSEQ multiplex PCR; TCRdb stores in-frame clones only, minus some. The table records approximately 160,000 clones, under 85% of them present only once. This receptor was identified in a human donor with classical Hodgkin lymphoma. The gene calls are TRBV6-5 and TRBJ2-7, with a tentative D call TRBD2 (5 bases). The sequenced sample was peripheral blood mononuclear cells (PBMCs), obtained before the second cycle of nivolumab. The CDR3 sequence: CASSYRLYSYEQYF. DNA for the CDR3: TGTGCCAGCAGTTACCGACTATACAGCTACGAGCAGTACTTC.